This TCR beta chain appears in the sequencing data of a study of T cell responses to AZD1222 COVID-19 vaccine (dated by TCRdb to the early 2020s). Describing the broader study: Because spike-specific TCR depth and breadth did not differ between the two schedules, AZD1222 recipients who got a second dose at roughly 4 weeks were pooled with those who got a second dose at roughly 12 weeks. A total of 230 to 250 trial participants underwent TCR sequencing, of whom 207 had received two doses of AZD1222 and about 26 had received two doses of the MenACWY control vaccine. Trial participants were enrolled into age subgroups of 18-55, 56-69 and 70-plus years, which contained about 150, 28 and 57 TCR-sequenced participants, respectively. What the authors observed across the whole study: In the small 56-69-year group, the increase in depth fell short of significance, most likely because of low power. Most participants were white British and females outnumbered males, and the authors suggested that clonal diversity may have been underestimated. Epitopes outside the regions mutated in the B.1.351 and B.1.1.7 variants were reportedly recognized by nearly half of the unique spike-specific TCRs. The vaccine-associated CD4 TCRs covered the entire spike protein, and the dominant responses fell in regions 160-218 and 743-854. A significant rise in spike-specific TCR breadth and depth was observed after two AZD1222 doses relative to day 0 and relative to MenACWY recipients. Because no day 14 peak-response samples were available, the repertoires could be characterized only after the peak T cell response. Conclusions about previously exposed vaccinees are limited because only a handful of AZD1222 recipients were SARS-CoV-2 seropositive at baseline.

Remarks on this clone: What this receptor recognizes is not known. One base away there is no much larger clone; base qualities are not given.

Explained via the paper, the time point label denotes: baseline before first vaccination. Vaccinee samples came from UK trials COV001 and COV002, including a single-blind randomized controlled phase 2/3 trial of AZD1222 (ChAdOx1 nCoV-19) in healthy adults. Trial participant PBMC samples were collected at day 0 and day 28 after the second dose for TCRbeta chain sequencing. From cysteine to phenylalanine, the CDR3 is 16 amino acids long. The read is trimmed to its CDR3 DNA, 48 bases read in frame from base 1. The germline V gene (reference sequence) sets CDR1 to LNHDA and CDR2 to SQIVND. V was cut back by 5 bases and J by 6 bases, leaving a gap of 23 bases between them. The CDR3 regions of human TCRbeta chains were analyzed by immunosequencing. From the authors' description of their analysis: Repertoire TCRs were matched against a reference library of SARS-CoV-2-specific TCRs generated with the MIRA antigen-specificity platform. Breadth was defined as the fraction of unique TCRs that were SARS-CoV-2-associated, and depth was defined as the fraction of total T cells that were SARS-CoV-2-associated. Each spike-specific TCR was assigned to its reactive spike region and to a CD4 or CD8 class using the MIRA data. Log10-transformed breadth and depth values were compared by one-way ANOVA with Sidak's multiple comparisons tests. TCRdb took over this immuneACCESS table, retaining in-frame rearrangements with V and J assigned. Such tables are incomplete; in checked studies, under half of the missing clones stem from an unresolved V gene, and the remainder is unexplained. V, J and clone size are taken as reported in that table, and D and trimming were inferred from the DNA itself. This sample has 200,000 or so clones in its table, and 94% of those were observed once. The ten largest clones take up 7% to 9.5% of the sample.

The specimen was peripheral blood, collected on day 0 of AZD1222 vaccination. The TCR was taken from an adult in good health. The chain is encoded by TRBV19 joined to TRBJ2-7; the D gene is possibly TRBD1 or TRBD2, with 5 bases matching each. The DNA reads TGTGCCAGTAGTGTCGACAGCGGAGGTGTGCGTCCCGAGCAGTACTTC. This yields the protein CASSVDSGGVRPEQYF.